Listed here are 31 T cell receptor beta chains from one sample, sequenced in a study of blood T cell repertoires in COVID-19. The table came from immunoSEQ multiplex PCR; TCRdb's copy has only in-frame clones and leaves some out. The repertoire consists of about 160,000 clones, with roughly 90% occurring once and the leading ten covering 2.5% to 3.5%. Input material: peripheral blood. These receptors all stem from a man aged 60-69 years with acute or convalescent COVID-19.

Points on this clone: The sample has other DNA sequences that encode this CDR3 too. The chain employs TRBV19 and TRBJ1-1; 11 bases match TRBD1. The germline CDR1 and CDR2 sequences are LNHDA and SQIVND (reference sequence). V lost 5 bases, J lost 6 bases, and 5 bases stayed unmatched. The CDR3 is made up of 14 amino acids. The CDR3 coding sequence is TGTGCCAGTAGTCCGGGGACAGGGGGTGCTGAAGCTTTCTTT. Its protein is CASSPGTGGAEAFF.

This chain uses TRBV30 with TRBJ1-1, with unresolved D. Germline lookup yields CDR1 GTSNPN and CDR2 SVGIG (reference sequence). The V gene lost 4 bases and the J gene lost 1 base, with 4 bases spanning the gap. The CDR3 has 11 amino acids. CDR3 sequence (DNA): TGTGCCTGGACAAAGAACACTGAAGCTTTCTTT. Translated, it gives CAWTKNTEAFF.

This chain connects TRBV6-5 to TRBJ1-5; D may be TRBD1 (5 bases). There are 13 residues in the CDR3. The germline gives CDR1 MNHEY, CDR2 SVGAGI. V lost 6 bases, J lost 5 bases, and 11 bases lay in between. The CDR3 region is CASRETVDQPQHF. In DNA form, the CDR3 reads TGTGCCAGCAGGGAGACAGTTGATCAGCCCCAGCATTTT.

The V gene is TRBV2, the J gene TRBJ1-2; D is undetermined. CDR3 length equals 15 residues. Germline V gene lookup returns CDR1 SNHLY and CDR2 FYNNEI. V lost 5 bases, J lost 2 bases, and 15 bases lay in between. Here the CDR3 reads CASSIIESANYGYTF. CDR3 bases: TGTGCCAGCAGTATCATAGAGTCCGCCAACTATGGCTACACCTTC.

This chain joins TRBV2 and TRBJ2-5; 7 bases match TRBD1. J was trimmed by 4 bases and V by 3 bases; bases with no gene match: 2. Germline V gene lookup returns CDR1 SNHLY and CDR2 FYNNEI. The length of the CDR3 is 13 residues. Here the CDR3 reads CASSETGPETQYF. Written as DNA, the CDR3 is TGTGCCAGCAGTGAGACAGGGCCAGAGACCCAGTACTTC.

The chain joins TRBV6-5 to TRBJ2-2, with 8 bases lining up with TRBD1. The length of the CDR3 is 14 residues. Trimming removed 5 bases from V and 5 bases from J; junction bases left unmatched: 4. Germline values: CDR1 MNHEY, CDR2 SVGAGI. Written as DNA, the CDR3 is TGTGCCAGCAGTCGGGACAGGTGGACCGGGGAGCTGTTTTTT. Its translation is CASSRDRWTGELFF.

This clone has just one count. The chain combines TRBV4-3 with TRBJ2-1; the D gene is possibly TRBD2 (5 bases). CDR1 and CDR2 from the germline V gene are LGHNA and YSLEER. Trimming took 0 bases from V and 9 from J, leaving 6 bases between them. The CDR3 covers 12 residues. The CDR3 DNA is TGCGCCAGCAGCCAAGATGCGGGTGAGCAGTTCTTC. As protein: CASSQDAGEQFF.

This clone showed up just once. This chain joins TRBV12-1 and TRBJ2-1; TRBD2, the D gene given by the table, was not confirmed from the DNA. TRBV12-1 is shown as a pseudogene. CDR3 size: 16 residues. The CDR3 region is CASSTGLAGGRYEQFF. The CDR3 nucleotides read TGTGCCAGCAGCACCGGACTAGCGGGGGGGAGGTATGAGCAGTTCTTC.

V usage is TRBV5-1 and J usage is TRBJ2-3; 8 nucleotides align to TRBD2. The CDR3 is 17 residues long. With V trimmed by 1 base and J by 6 bases, 13 bases remained unmatched. Germline V gene data show CDR1 as SGHRS and CDR2 as YFSETQ. The CDR3 bases are TGCGCCAGCAGCTTGAATATTTTCAGCGGGGGATCCGATACGCAGTATTTT. Encoded protein: CASSLNIFSGGSDTQYF.

The J gene is TRBJ1-1, the V gene TRBV12-3 or TRBV12-4, with D perhaps matching TRBD1 (6 bases). The CDR3 runs to 13 residues. Trimming removed 7 bases from V and 7 bases from J, with 16 bases in between. CDR3 sequence reads: CASTVGGEGEAFF. The CDR3 region has the DNA TGTGCCAGCACCGTAGGGGGGGAGGGTGAAGCTTTCTTT.

V usage is TRBV5-1 and J usage is TRBJ2-3; TRBD2 matches at 8 bases. V was pared by 4 bases and J by 1 base, with 11 bases of the junction left unmatched. The CDR3 is made up of 17 amino acids. Germline V gene data show CDR1 as SGHRS and CDR2 as YFSETQ. This CDR3 reads CASSPTSGERGTDTQYF. In DNA, the CDR3 is TGCGCCAGCAGCCCTACTAGCGGCGAACGGGGCACAGATACGCAGTATTTT.

The chain uses TRBV30 and TRBJ1-1, with 7 bases that match TRBD1. CDR1 and CDR2 from the germline V gene are GTSNPN and SVGIG (reference sequence). CDR3 size: 13 residues. The CDR3 loop reads CAITRDRNTEAFF. In DNA form, the CDR3 reads TGTGCTATTACCCGGGACAGGAACACTGAAGCTTTCTTT.

The chain combines TRBV6-5 with TRBJ2-3; D unclear. The V gene's germline CDR1 is MNHEY and CDR2 SVGAGI. The germline V and J ends were trimmed by 6 bases and 0 bases, with 10 bases remaining between them. The CDR3 runs to 14 residues. CDR3 sequence reads: CASRLTSSTDTQYF. Here the CDR3 DNA reads TGTGCCAGCAGACTAACCTCTAGCACAGATACGCAGTATTTT.

The V and J genes are TRBV4-2 and TRBJ2-1; unclear D gene. This CDR3 has 17 amino acids. V was trimmed by 0 bases and J by 0 bases, leaving 12 bases between them. Germline V gene data show CDR1 as LGHNA and CDR2 as YNFKEQ. CDR3 residues: CASSQEPSLHSYNEQFF. The CDR3 DNA reads as TGTGCCAGCAGCCAAGAGCCTAGTCTCCACTCCTACAATGAGCAGTTCTTC.

The chain combines TRBV18 with TRBJ1-5; 11 nucleotides agree with TRBD1. CDR3 size: 15 residues. Trimming at V came to 6 bases and at J to 4 bases, leaving 5 bases not matched to a gene. Per germline, CDR1 KGHSH and CDR2 LQKENI. The CDR3 reads CASSDGTGGNQPQHF. DNA for the CDR3: TGTGCCAGCTCTGACGGGACAGGGGGTAATCAGCCCCAGCATTTT.

The gene calls are TRBV3-1 (or the pseudogene TRBV3-2) and TRBJ2-4, with 9 bases identical to TRBD1. V shed 1 base and J 7 bases; nucleotides not matched to a gene: 2. Germline V CDR1 and CDR2: LGHDT, YNNKEL (reference sequence). This CDR3 spans 14 amino acids. For the CDR3, the DNA is TGTGCCAGCAGCCAAGGTGACAGGGGGAACATTCAGTACTTC. This encodes CASSQGDRGNIQYF.

The gene calls are TRBV7-9 and TRBJ1-3; 7 nucleotides line up with TRBD1. Germline loops: CDR1 SEHNR, CDR2 FQNEAQ (reference sequence). Trimming took 4 bases from V and 1 from J; bases not matched to a gene: 7. The CDR3 has 16 residues. The chain's CDR3 is CASSSNRGRSGNTIYF. The DNA for the CDR3 is TGTGCCAGCAGCTCAAACAGGGGTCGGTCTGGAAACACCATATATTTT.

The chain carries TRBV4-3 and TRBJ1-2, with 8 bases identical to TRBD1. The CDR3 is 15 amino acids. Losses at the gene ends were 1 base for V and 4 bases for J; bases not matched to a gene: 5. The germline V gene has CDR1 LGHNA and CDR2 YSLEER. The CDR3 protein is CASSQGQGASYGYTF. The DNA of the CDR3 is TGCGCCAGCAGCCAAGGGCAGGGGGCTAGCTATGGCTACACCTTC.

This chain joins TRBV5-1 and TRBJ2-1; possible D gene TRBD2, 5 bases. The germline V gene encodes CDR1 SGHRS and CDR2 YFSETQ. V gave up 4 bases and J gave up 5 bases, with 7 bases separating them. This CDR3 region has 12 residues. CDR3 amino acids: CASSLLDNEQFF. The DNA of the CDR3 is TGCGCCAGCAGCCTACTAGACAATGAGCAGTTCTTC. Looking up the rest from reference TRBV5-1 and TRBJ2-1 gives the full variable domain: KAGVTQTPRYLIKTRGQQVTLSCSPISGHRSVSWYQQTPGQGLQFLFEYFSETQRNKGNFPGRFSGRQFSNSRSEMNVSTLELGDSALYLCASSLLDNEQFFGPGTRLTVL.

The chain combines TRBV5-6 with TRBJ1-2; 12 bases are shared with TRBD1. Per germline, CDR1 SGHDT and CDR2 YYEEEE. V was clipped by 4 bases and J by 8 bases; unmatched bases: 6. The CDR3 covers 14 residues. DNA of the CDR3: TGTGCCAGCAGCGTGGGACAGGGGGCAGGCGGCTACACCTTC. This sequence encodes CASSVGQGAGGYTF.

This chain links TRBV6-5 with TRBJ2-5; possible D gene TRBD2, 7 bases. The germline V gene has CDR1 MNHEY and CDR2 SVGAGI. CDR3 length: 13 amino acids. Trimming left V 8 bases short and J 5 bases short, with 15 bases between. CDR3 sequence: CASCKGGRETQYF. CDR3 nucleotide sequence: TGTGCCAGCTGTAAGGGGGGGAGGGAGACCCAGTACTTC.

The chain couples TRBV10-3 to TRBJ1-2; D might be TRBD1 (5 bases). Germline-derived CDR1 and CDR2 are ENHRY and SYGVKD. The CDR3 length is 16 residues. Between the trimmed V and J ends, which lost 1 base and 0 bases, there was a span of 12 bases. The CDR3 loop reads CAISEYDGDSNYGYTF. In DNA, the CDR3 is TGTGCCATCAGTGAGTATGACGGGGACTCTAACTATGGCTACACCTTC.

This sequence joins TRBV5-5 and TRBJ1-2, with a tentative D call TRBD1 (5 bases). Germline CDR1 reads SGHKS; CDR2 reads YYEKEE (reference sequence). Trimming pared 7 bases from V and 6 bases from J, leaving 10 bases between. This CDR3 is built from 11 residues. The DNA of the CDR3 is TGTGCCAGCTCCCAGGGTGATGGCTACACCTTC. Protein product: CASSQGDGYTF.

V usage is TRBV18 and J usage is TRBJ2-5, with D possibly matching TRBD2 (5 bases). Germline CDR1 is KGHSH and CDR2 is LQKENI. The V end was cut by 3 bases, the J end by 4 bases, with 12 bases between. The CDR3 length is 14 residues. In DNA, the CDR3 is TGTGCCAGCTCACCTACCGGGGATTTAGAGACCCAGTACTTC. It specifies CASSPTGDLETQYF. Combining the CDR3 with reference TRBV18 and TRBJ2-5 gives the whole variable domain NAGVMQNPRHLVRRRGQEARLRCSPMKGHSHVYWYRQLPEEGLKFMVYLQKENIIDESGMPKERFSAEFPKEGPSILRIQQVVRGDSAAYFCASSPTGDLETQYFGPGTRLLVL.

J is TRBJ2-7 and V is TRBV27, with 11 bases lining up with TRBD1. The CDR3 has 15 amino acids. CDR1 and CDR2 from the germline V gene are MNHEY and SMNVEV (reference sequence). V was pared by 3 bases and J by 6 bases, with 7 bases of the junction left unmatched. As DNA, the CDR3 is TGTGCCAGCAGTTTCCTAGGACAGGGGGCGGGCGAGCAGTACTTC. It translates to CASSFLGQGAGEQYF.

V gene TRBV19 combines with J gene TRBJ1-2, with D possibly TRBD1 on 5 matching bases. V lost 5 bases, J lost 7 bases, and 17 bases lay in between. The CDR3 sequence is 14 residues long. Germline values: CDR1 LNHDA, CDR2 SQIVND (reference sequence). The CDR3 sequence: CASSLPGAIVGYTF. In DNA form, the CDR3 reads TGTGCCAGTAGTCTTCCTGGGGCTATCGTTGGCTACACCTTC. Using reference TRBV19 and TRBJ1-2 for the parts outside the CDR3, the full variable domain is DGGITQSPKYLFRKEGQNVTLSCEQNLNHDAMYWYRQDPGQGLRLIYYSQIVNDFQKGDIAEGYSVSREKKESFPLTVTSAQKNPTAFYLCASSLPGAIVGYTFGSGTRLTVV.

The chain uses TRBV15 and TRBJ1-2, with TRBD1 matching over 7 bases. The ends lost 5 bases at V and 3 bases at J; junction bases unmatched: 6. The CDR3 extends over 14 amino acids. Germline V gene data show CDR1 as LNHNV and CDR2 as YYDKDF (reference sequence). Here the CDR3 DNA reads TGTGCCACCAGCGCCCGAGGGACAGACTATGGCTACACCTTC. This translates into CATSARGTDYGYTF.

The chain employs TRBV12-3 or TRBV12-4 and TRBJ1-3, with D possibly TRBD1 on 6 matching bases. The CDR3 has 13 residues. Trimming left V 6 bases short and J 8 bases short, with 14 bases between. This CDR3 is CASRSTGKDTIYF. CDR3 nucleotides: TGTGCCAGCAGATCCACAGGGAAGGACACCATATATTTT.

This clone was counted a few times. This rearrangement joins TRBV24-1 to TRBJ1-1; a possible D gene is TRBD1 (5 bases). The V gene's germline CDR1 is KGHDR and CDR2 SFDVKD. V dropped 8 bases and J dropped 4 bases, with 16 bases sitting between them. The CDR3 runs to 14 residues. Here the CDR3 reads CATTWRGGSTEAFF. CDR3 nucleotide sequence: TGTGCCACCACCTGGAGGGGCGGGAGCACTGAAGCTTTCTTT.

CDR3 region: CAWSVRSHGTEAFF. The DNA for the CDR3 is TGTGCCTGGAGTGTACGTAGTCACGGCACTGAAGCTTTCTTT. The chain joins TRBV30 to TRBJ1-1; D call uncertain. The ends were cut back, 0 bases at V and 4 bases at J, with 12 bases in the middle. The CDR3 loop spans 14 amino acids. Germline V gene data show CDR1 as GTSNPN and CDR2 as SVGIG (reference sequence).

The chain carries TRBV4-2 and TRBJ2-1; the D gene is possibly TRBD2 (5 bases). The ends were cut back, 0 bases at V and 10 bases at J, with 10 bases in the middle. The germline CDR1 and CDR2 sequences are LGHNA and YNFKEQ. The CDR3 sequence is 13 residues long. CDR3 sequence reads: CASSQDSRGEQFF. As DNA, the CDR3 is TGTGCCAGCAGCCAAGATTCGCGCGGGGAGCAGTTCTTC.